The clone carrying this TCR beta chain was seen a handful of times. Time point denoted: pre-sensitization, week 0. Treatment indicated: therapeutic diphenylcyclopropenone sensitization with weekly scalp DPC. TCRdb reanalysed the RACE reads using MiXCR and keeps one entry per CDR3 protein. Of 95,000 to 100,000 distinct CDR3 sequences detected, more than 10% appear once; the ten largest clones hold approximately 3.1%. This CDR3 is built from 11 residues. V lost 5 bases and J 4 bases, leaving 2 bases between the germline ends. Germline values: CDR1 SGHVS, CDR2 FNYEAQ. The sample originates from a study of human T cells and chemical hapten exposure. Whole-study context: The sensitizer, 2% DPC, was used on around 2 cm by around 2 cm of upper inner arm skin. Patients were given diphenylcyclopropenone on the scalp weekly across the approximately 25-week study.

This TCR came from a woman aged 55-69 years with alopecia areata. Some clones in this sample may be carry-over from other donors' samples. The chain recombines TRBV7-6 with TRBJ2-2; D is undetermined. This sample comprised whole blood, obtained in connection with sensitization to the hapten diphenylcyclopropenone (DPC). The CDR3 sequence is CASSTTGELFF. The CDR3 bases are TGTGCCAGCAGCACCACCGGGGAGCTGTTTTTT.